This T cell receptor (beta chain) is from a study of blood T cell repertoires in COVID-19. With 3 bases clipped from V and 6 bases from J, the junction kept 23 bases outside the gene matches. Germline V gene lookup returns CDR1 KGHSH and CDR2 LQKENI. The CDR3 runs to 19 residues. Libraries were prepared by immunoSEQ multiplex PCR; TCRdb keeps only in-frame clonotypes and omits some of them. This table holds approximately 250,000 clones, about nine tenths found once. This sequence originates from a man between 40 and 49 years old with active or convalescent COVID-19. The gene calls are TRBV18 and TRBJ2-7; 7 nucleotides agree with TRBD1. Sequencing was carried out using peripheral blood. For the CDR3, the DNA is TGTGCCAGCTCACCGAAGCCGGGACAGAGAAGGAAGGGGTTGAGCGAGCAGTACTTC. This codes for CASSPKPGQRRKGLSEQYF.